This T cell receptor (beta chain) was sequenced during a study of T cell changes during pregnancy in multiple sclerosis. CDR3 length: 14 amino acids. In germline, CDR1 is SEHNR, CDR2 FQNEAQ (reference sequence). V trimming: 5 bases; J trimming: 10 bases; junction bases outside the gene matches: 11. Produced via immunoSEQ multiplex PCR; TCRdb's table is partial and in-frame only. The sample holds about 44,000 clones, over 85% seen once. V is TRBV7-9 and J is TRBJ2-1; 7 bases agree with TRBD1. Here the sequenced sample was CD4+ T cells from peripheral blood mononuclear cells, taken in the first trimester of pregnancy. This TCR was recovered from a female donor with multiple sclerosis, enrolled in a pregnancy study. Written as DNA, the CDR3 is TGTGCCAGCAGCCCCGGACAGGCGGCCGGGGAGCAGTTCTTC. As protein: CASSPGQAAGEQFF.